A single sample is the source of the 24 T cell receptor beta chains below, sequenced in a study of vaccination effects on CD4 cells after COVID-19. Data came from immunoSEQ multiplex PCR; TCRdb stores just in-frame clones and leaves some out. The sample records 43,000 or so clones, about 70% being singletons. Cells that had been cultured for ten to eleven days were the source of isolated CD4+ T cells. Each participant received a vaccine that was either BNT162b2 or mRNA-1273, given as two doses. These receptors are not linked to any known antigen. The sample in question was CD4+ T cells from PBMCs cultured without peptide, obtained after COVID-19 vaccination. Receptors were obtained from a human donor who received a COVID-19 vaccine.

V and J are TRBV5-1 and TRBJ2-1; 7 bases are shared with TRBD2. The CDR3 extends over 16 amino acids. V shed 1 base and J 0 bases; nucleotides not matched to a gene: 4. CDR1 is SGHRS and CDR2 is YFSETQ in the germline V gene. CDR3 sequence reads: CASSLWGGSSYNEQFF. The CDR3 DNA follows: TGCGCCAGCAGCTTGTGGGGCGGGAGCTCCTACAATGAGCAGTTCTTC.

The chain has TRBV6-5 and TRBJ1-6, with D uncertain. CDR3 length: 14 residues. The V end lost 6 bases, the J end lost 0 bases, and 6 bases lay between the germline ends. Per the germline V gene, CDR1 is MNHEY and CDR2 is SVGAGI. Here the CDR3 reads CASRRDSYNSPLHF. CDR3 nucleotides: TGTGCCAGCAGAAGGGACTCCTATAATTCACCCCTCCACTTT.

The genes are TRBV5-1 and TRBJ1-2; perhaps TRBD1 as D (5 bases). Germline CDR1 reads SGHRS; CDR2 reads YFSETQ. This CDR3 comprises 15 residues. The ends were cut back, 1 base at V and 0 bases at J, with 10 bases in the middle. In DNA form, the CDR3 reads TGCGCCAGCAGCTTGAGGGGCAGACCTAACTATGGCTACACCTTC. Encoded protein: CASSLRGRPNYGYTF.

This clone was recorded a few times. The chain has TRBV29-1 and TRBJ2-5, with D perhaps being TRBD1 or TRBD2 (5 bases each). The CDR3 consists of 12 residues. The V end was cut by 3 bases, the J end by 7 bases, with 12 bases between. Germline V lookup: CDR1 SQVTM, CDR2 ANQGSEA. The CDR3: CSVEGEPMTQYF. In DNA, the CDR3 is TGCAGCGTTGAGGGGGAACCGATGACCCAGTACTTC.

The V and J genes are TRBV18 and TRBJ2-5; D is undetermined. This CDR3 has 13 residues. V lost 3 bases and J lost 2, with 7 bases in between. CDR1 is KGHSH, CDR2 LQKENI, per germline. CDR3 residues: CASSPVGQETQYF. The DNA of the CDR3 is TGTGCCAGCTCACCTGTGGGACAAGAGACCCAGTACTTC.

The rearrangement joins TRBV14 to TRBJ2-1, with TRBD2 matching over 10 bases. Looked up from germline, CDR1 is SGHDN and CDR2 is FVKESK. After removal of 1 base from V and 6 bases from J, the junction contained 9 bases not matched to a gene. This CDR3 spans 17 amino acids. Written as DNA, the CDR3 is TGTGCCAGCAGCCAAGCTGGGCTAGCGGGAGAATCCAATGAGCAGTTCTTC. It encodes CASSQAGLAGESNEQFF. The complete variable domain, with remaining parts taken from reference TRBV14 and TRBJ2-1, reads EAGVTQFPSHSVIEKGQTVTLRCDPISGHDNLYWYRRVMGKEIKFLLHFVKESKQDESGMPNNRFLAERTGGTYSTLKVQPAELEDSGVYFCASSQAGLAGESNEQFFGPGTRLTVL.

The chain couples TRBV18 to TRBJ2-1, with D unclear. Germline loops: CDR1 KGHSH, CDR2 LQKENI. The CDR3 extends over 14 amino acids. Trimming stripped 4 bases from V and 1 base from J, with 8 bases between. CDR3 coding DNA: TGTGCCAGCTCACTCGAGGTTTCCTACAATGAGCAGTTCTTC. Translated: CASSLEVSYNEQFF.

This rearrangement joins TRBV7-8 to TRBJ2-1; TRBD2 might be the D (6 bases). The V gene's germline CDR1 is SGHVS and CDR2 FQNEAQ. This CDR3 has 15 residues. V shed 5 bases and J shed 4 bases, with 15 bases lying between them. CDR3 amino acids: CASSLLLGGYNEQFF. In DNA form, the CDR3 reads TGTGCCAGCAGCCTATTGCTGGGAGGTTACAATGAGCAGTTCTTC.

V and J are TRBV10-1 and TRBJ2-1; TRBD2 matches at 11 bases. V gave up 2 bases and J gave up 1 base; unmatched junction bases: 1. CDR3 size: 16 residues. In germline, CDR1 is WNHNN, CDR2 SYGVQD (reference sequence). The CDR3 DNA reads TGCGCCAGCAGTGAGAGACTAGCGGGATCCTACAATGAGCAGTTCTTC. Residues: CASSERLAGSYNEQFF.

The chain links TRBV6-1 to TRBJ1-2, with a tentative D call TRBD1 (5 bases). Looked up from germline, CDR1 is MNHNS and CDR2 is SASEGT. V was cut by 1 base and J by 4 bases, with 10 bases left in between. The CDR3 is 14 residues long. CDR3 sequence: CASSEGGGGYGYTF. The CDR3 coding sequence is TGTGCCAGCAGTGAAGGTGGGGGTGGCTATGGCTACACCTTC.

The rearrangement links TRBV19 to TRBJ2-5; 8 bases align to TRBD2. Germline V lookup: CDR1 LNHDA, CDR2 SQIVND (reference sequence). The trim removed 4 bases at V and 2 bases at J, leaving 6 bases unmatched. CDR3 length: 15 residues. CDR3 amino acids: CASSRVGTSQETQYF. The CDR3 nucleotides are TGTGCCAGTAGTAGGGTCGGGACTAGTCAAGAGACCCAGTACTTC.

This chain connects TRBV6-5 to TRBJ2-3; TRBD2 matches 7 bases. This CDR3 is 15 amino acids long. Unmatched junction bases numbered 7, after V lost 5 bases and J lost 2 bases. Germline V gene lookup returns CDR1 MNHEY and CDR2 SVGAGI. CDR3 loop: CASSLLAGYTDTQYF. CDR3 in DNA: TGTGCCAGCAGTCTATTAGCGGGTTACACAGATACGCAGTATTTT.

DNA of the CDR3: TGTGCCAGCAGTCAAGACGTCGGGGAGCTGTTTTTT. Its protein product is CASSQDVGELFF. The V gene is TRBV12-3 or TRBV12-4, the J gene TRBJ2-2; no clear D. V was pared by 5 bases and J by 7 bases, with 8 bases between. This CDR3 contains 12 residues.

V and J are TRBV5-5 and TRBJ2-3; 8 nucleotides line up with TRBD2. This CDR3 contains 15 residues. Germline values: CDR1 SGHKS, CDR2 YYEKEE (reference sequence). J was trimmed by 4 bases and V by 1 base; bases with no gene match: 5. The CDR3 bases are TGTGCCAGCAGCTTGACGGCGGGGGGCGCAGATACGCAGTATTTT. Protein product: CASSLTAGGADTQYF.

The V gene is TRBV18, the J gene TRBJ2-1, with a tentative D call TRBD2 (6 bases). The V and J ends lost 4 bases and 8 bases respectively, with 12 bases between them. The germline CDR1 and CDR2 sequences are KGHSH and LQKENI. The CDR3 has 13 amino acids. The DNA of the CDR3 is TGTGCCAGCTCACTTGGGACTCCTGATGAGCAGTTCTTC. The encoded protein is CASSLGTPDEQFF.

The table lists this clone with a few counts. V usage is TRBV5-1 and J usage is TRBJ2-7; D is possibly TRBD1 (6 bases). Germline-derived CDR1 and CDR2 are SGHRS and YFSETQ. V dropped 3 bases and J dropped 1 base, with 14 bases sitting between them. This CDR3 contains 15 residues. Written as DNA, the CDR3 is TGCGCCAGCAGCTCTCGGGTAGGGGGATCCTACGAGCAGTACTTC. This encodes CASSSRVGGSYEQYF.

The rearrangement links TRBV12-5 to TRBJ1-1; D is undetermined. CDR1 and CDR2 (germline): LGHNT, FRNRAP. This CDR3 is built from 15 residues. Trimming left V 0 bases short and J 5 bases short, with 13 bases between. This CDR3 reads CASGLVLGEWTEAFF. Here the CDR3 DNA reads TGTGCTAGTGGTTTGGTACTCGGGGAGTGGACTGAAGCTTTCTTT. Full variable domain (rest looked up from reference TRBV12-5 and TRBJ1-1): DARVTQTPRHKVTEMGQEVTMRCQPILGHNTVFWYRQTMMQGLELLAYFRNRAPLDDSGMPKDRFSAEMPDATLATLKIQPSEPRDSAVYFCASGLVLGEWTEAFFGQGTRLTVV.

The chain carries TRBV4-1 and TRBJ1-3; 8 bases are a match to TRBD1. Germline assignment: CDR1 MGHRA and CDR2 YSYEKL. The CDR3 covers 18 residues. Unmatched junction bases numbered 11, after V lost 4 bases and J lost 0 bases. CDR3 bases: TGCGCCAGCAGCCCTGAGGGGACAGGAGAAAGCTCTGGAAACACCATATATTTT. Translation: CASSPEGTGESSGNTIYF.

This chain uses TRBV5-1 with TRBJ1-3; no clear D gene. CDR1 SGHRS and CDR2 YFSETQ come from the germline V gene. CDR3 length equals 16 residues. V was shortened by 3 bases and J by 1 base, with 14 bases between the two germline ends. In nucleotides, the CDR3 is TGCGCCAGCAGCTCGAATGTGATAGGATCTGGAAACACCATATATTTT. Amino acid sequence: CASSSNVIGSGNTIYF.

The chain employs TRBV5-4 and TRBJ2-5; D possibly corresponds to TRBD2 (5 bases). The CDR3 is 13 residues long. The germline CDR1 and CDR2 sequences are SGHNT and YYREEE (reference sequence). V was cut by 4 bases and J by 2 bases, with 9 bases left in between. The CDR3 loop reads CASSPRDQETQYF. The CDR3 DNA sequence: TGTGCCAGCAGCCCCCGGGATCAAGAGACCCAGTACTTC.

The chain uses TRBV21-1 and TRBJ1-2. TRBV21-1 is reported as a pseudogene. CDR3 length equals 15 residues. The CDR3 spells CASSKGLGRFYGYTF. CDR3 bases: TGTGCCAGCAGCAAAGGATTGGGACGTTTCTATGGCTACACCTTC.

V and J are TRBV18 and TRBJ1-3, with D uncertain. Trimming took 0 bases from V and 0 from J, leaving 6 bases between them. This CDR3 comprises 15 residues. The germline CDR1 and CDR2 sequences are KGHSH and LQKENI. Here the CDR3 DNA reads TGTGCCAGCTCACCACCCGCTAACTCTGGAAACACCATATATTTT. Its translation: CASSPPANSGNTIYF.

This chain connects TRBV14 to TRBJ1-2; TRBD1 aligns across 8 bases. The CDR3 covers 15 residues. CDR1 is SGHDN and CDR2 is FVKESK in the germline V gene. V dropped 5 bases and J dropped 2; count of bases not matched to a gene: 7. DNA of the CDR3: TGTGCCAGCAGCTTCCTCGGACAGGGCAACTATGGCTACACCTTC. As protein: CASSFLGQGNYGYTF.

The V call is TRBV18, the J call TRBJ1-4, with D maybe TRBD1 (5 bases). The CDR3 has 15 residues. The V and J ends lost 1 base and 8 bases respectively, with 14 bases between them. Germline CDR1 KGHSH, CDR2 LQKENI. The CDR3 nucleotides read TGTGCCAGCTCACCACGCCGGAGGGGTCGGGAAAAACTGTTTTTT. It yields the protein CASSPRRRGREKLFF.